The T cell receptor beta chain under discussion was sequenced for a study of blood T cell repertoires in COVID-19. For the study at large: From the United States, Italy and Spain came samples of acute and convalescent COVID-19. PBMCs, B-cell-depleted T cells, or T cells were the source of the cDNA or gDNA that made up the material.

CDR3 length equals 17 residues. Germline assignment: CDR1 LGHNA and CDR2 YNFKEQ. J was trimmed by 10 bases and V by 0 bases; bases with no gene match: 12. The authors' processing: Scientists estimated how many nucleated cells there were by amplifying reference gene primers. Here immunoSEQ multiplex PCR was the method, and the copy in TCRdb shows in-frame clones only, minus some. The V and J calls and clone size come from that table; D and trimming were worked out from the DNA. This table holds more than 90,000 clones, 82% found once. The chain has TRBV4-2 and TRBJ1-6; TRBD1 aligns across 7 bases. Sequencing was carried out using peripheral blood. This clonotype originated in an elderly man with acute or convalescent COVID-19. The CDR3 DNA is TGTGCCAGCAGCCAAGATAAGGAGACAGGGTCTAGGTCACCCCTCCACTTT. This translates into CASSQDKETGSRSPLHF.